This is a list of T cell receptor beta chains from one sample in a study of T-cell reconstitution after alpha-beta-depleted transplantation in children. MiXCR, run by TCRdb on the PCR reads, gives a single entry per CDR3 protein. This sample yields hundreds of thousands of distinct CDR3 sequences, of which about 17% are seen a single time; less than 30% belongs to the top ten. Sequencing was performed on PBMCs, mostly from graft donor cells, taken 360 days after TCRalphabeta/CD19-depleted stem cell transplant. Source of these receptors: a boy younger than two who had a stem cell transplant for Wiskott-Aldrich syndrome, so the T cells may come from the graft donor. Each CDR3 is given with its conserved first and last residue. D genes are given only for firm matches. Where a row states a size, it is once, few, many or the class of an expanded clone; other rows omit it.

15,-,TRBV29-1,TRBD2,TRBJ2-5,CSVAGGRASVETQYF,TGCAGCGTTGCTGGCGGGAGGGCCTCGGTGGAGACCCAGTACTTC
14,-,TRBV12-3/TRBV12-4,TRBD1,TRBJ1-2,CASSSQGQLNGYTF,TGTGCCAGCAGTTCCCAGGGACAGCTTAATGGCTACACCTTC
15,-,TRBV7-9,-,TRBJ1-2,CASSKPQGWYYGYTF,TGTGCCAGCTCTAAACCCCAGGGCTGGTACTATGGCTACACCTTC
12,-,TRBV7-9,-,TRBJ2-1,CASSLKGALQFF,TGTGCCAGCAGCTTGAAAGGGGCTTTGCAGTTCTTC
14,few,TRBV6-5,-,TRBJ2-1,CASSSVPTYNEQFF,TGTGCCAGCAGTTCCGTCCCGACCTACAATGAGCAGTTCTTC
10,few,TRBV25-1,-,TRBJ2-5,CASSEVIEDF,TGTGCCAGCAGTGAAGTTATCGAGGACTTC
14,few,TRBV24-1,-,TRBJ1-2,CATSGKGIDYGYTF,TGTGCCACCAGTGGTAAGGGTATCGACTATGGCTACACCTTC
15,few,TRBV6-5,TRBD1,TRBJ2-2,CASSYYRGIPGELFF,TGTGCCAGCAGCTACTACAGGGGGATCCCCGGGGAGCTGTTTTTT
17,-,TRBV27,TRBD2,TRBJ2-5,CASSLRARSGRQETQYF,TGTGCCAGCAGTTTAAGGGCCCGTAGCGGGAGGCAAGAGACCCAGTACTTC
17,few,TRBV12-3/TRBV12-4,TRBD2,TRBJ2-1,CASSPQSGTAFYNEQFF,TGTGCCAGCAGTCCTCAAAGCGGGACCGCTTTCTACAATGAGCAGTTCTTC
14,-,TRBV2,-,TRBJ1-3,CASSGRDRGNTIYF,TGTGCCAGCAGTGGCCGGGACCGTGGAAACACCATATATTTT
14,-,TRBV7-2,-,TRBJ2-7,CASSSPSGPYEQYF,TGTGCCAGCAGCTCTCCTAGTGGCCCCTACGAGCAGTACTTC
16,-,TRBV11-2,TRBD2,TRBJ2-5,CASSRRLAQYQETQYF,TGTGCCAGCAGTCGGAGACTAGCCCAGTACCAAGAGACCCAGTACTTC
14,-,TRBV20-1,-,TRBJ1-1,CSAQTGTIGTEAFF,TGCAGTGCTCAAACCGGGACAATTGGCACTGAAGCTTTCTTT
17,-,TRBV5-5,-,TRBJ2-5,CASSFYTSGIGGETQYF,TGTGCCAGCAGTTTCTACACCTCAGGGATCGGGGGAGAGACCCAGTACTTC
15,few,TRBV6-5,TRBD1,TRBJ2-2,CASSNRDRETGELFF,TGTGCCAGCAGTAACCGGGACAGGGAAACCGGGGAGCTGTTTTTT
15,few,TRBV7-2,-,TRBJ2-7,CASSRVPLPNYEQYF,TGTGCCAGCAGCCGCGTTCCACTACCTAACTACGAGCAGTACTTC
15,-,TRBV12-5,-,TRBJ2-2,CASGLANKNTGELFF,TGTGCTAGTGGTTTGGCAAACAAGAACACCGGGGAGCTGTTTTTT
18,-,TRBV5-8,TRBD1,TRBJ2-6,CASSLARTGTSGANVLTF,TGTGCCAGCAGCTTGGCAAGGACAGGGACTTCTGGGGCCAACGTCCTGACTTTC
13,few,TRBV20-1,-,TRBJ1-2,CSARVGSNYGYTF,TGCAGTGCTAGAGTCGGGTCTAACTATGGCTACACCTTC
15,few,TRBV28,-,TRBJ2-3,CASSSPGALTDTQYF,TGTGCCAGCAGCTCCCCGGGGGCCCTGACAGATACGCAGTATTTT
15,few,TRBV10-3,TRBD1,TRBJ2-7,CAISDQGQGIYEQYF,TGTGCCATCAGTGACCAGGGACAGGGGATATACGAGCAGTACTTC
15,few,TRBV12-3/TRBV12-4,-,TRBJ2-7,CASSQEDSWFYEQYF,TGTGCCAGCAGTCAGGAGGACAGTTGGTTCTACGAGCAGTACTTC
14,few,TRBV7-2,-,TRBJ2-1,CASRPGGFYNEQFF,TGTGCCAGCCGCCCCGGGGGCTTCTACAATGAGCAGTTCTTC
16,-,TRBV4-1,-,TRBJ2-7,CASSQDQAQGTYEQYF,TGCGCCAGCAGCCAAGACCAGGCGCAGGGGACCTACGAGCAGTACTTC
15,few,TRBV20-1,-,TRBJ1-3,CSARGGPGGGNTIYF,TGCAGTGCTAGGGGGGGGCCTGGTGGTGGAAACACCATATATTTT
16,-,TRBV5-1,-,TRBJ2-1,CASSLGTVSPYNEQFF,TGCGCCAGCAGCTTGGGGACAGTTTCTCCCTACAATGAGCAGTTCTTC
14,-,TRBV20-1,TRBD1,TRBJ1-2,CSARDRGRGYGYTF,TGCAGTGCTAGAGACAGGGGGCGAGGCTATGGCTACACCTTC
13,few,TRBV3-1,-,TRBJ2-5,CASSQPQGITQYF,TGTGCCAGCAGCCAGCCCCAAGGGATTACCCAGTACTTC
15,-,TRBV24-1,-,TRBJ2-7,CATSDARRGAYEQYF,TGTGCCACCAGTGACGCCCGACGAGGGGCCTACGAGCAGTACTTC
14,-,TRBV5-6,-,TRBJ2-1,CATIDMSSYNEQFF,TGTGCCACCATCGATATGAGCTCCTACAATGAGCAGTTCTTC
13,few,TRBV15,-,TRBJ2-3,CATSRAGPDTQYF,TGTGCCACCAGCAGAGCGGGGCCAGATACGCAGTATTTT
14,few,TRBV27,TRBD1,TRBJ2-4,CASSFGTGMDIQYF,TGTGCCAGCAGTTTCGGGACAGGGATGGACATTCAGTACTTC
17,-,TRBV5-1,-,TRBJ2-6,CASSLGTALSGANVLTF,TGCGCCAGCAGCTTAGGAACGGCCCTTTCTGGGGCCAACGTCCTGACTTTC
15,once,TRBV6-1,-,TRBJ2-1,CASSTGGLAYNEQFF,TGTGCCAGCAGCACGGGCGGCCTTGCCTACAATGAGCAGTTCTTC